The 31 T cell receptor beta chains given below trace back to one sample, sequenced in a study of T cells expressing NK-cell markers. TCRdb reprocessed the 5' RACE reads and reports one entry per CDR3 protein, with no DNA. Its table lists over 200,000 distinct CDR3 sequences. The sequenced sample was blood T cells: a sorted CD56 or NKG2C T cell subset, CD4+ or CD8+ T cells, or bulk PBMC T cells (not recorded which). The source is a man between 18 and 35 years old in good health.

V is TRBV7-2 and J is TRBJ1-6. This CDR3 spans 13 amino acids. CDR1 is SGHTA, CDR2 FQGNSA, per germline. CDR3 sequence reads: CASSLEIGSPLHF.

The gene calls are TRBV3-1 and TRBJ1-5; TCRdb's D call of TRBD1 is untestable without DNA. This CDR3 region has 15 residues. The germline CDR1 and CDR2 sequences are LGHDT and YNNKEL (reference sequence). CDR3 in amino acids: CASSPWGSSNQPQHF. Drawing the rest from reference TRBV3-1 and TRBJ1-5, the complete variable domain is DTAVSQTPKYLVTQMGNDKSIKCEQNLGHDTMYWYKQDSKKFLKIMFSYNNKELIINETVPNRFSPKSPDKAHLNLHINSLELGDSAVYFCASSPWGSSNQPQHFGDGTRLSIL.

The chain carries TRBV3-1 and TRBJ1-5. In germline, CDR1 is LGHDT, CDR2 YNNKEL (reference sequence). The CDR3 totals 15 residues. The CDR3 is CASSQDGQPNQPQHF. Together with reference TRBV3-1 and TRBJ1-5, the CDR3 gives the full variable domain: DTAVSQTPKYLVTQMGNDKSIKCEQNLGHDTMYWYKQDSKKFLKIMFSYNNKELIINETVPNRFSPKSPDKAHLNLHINSLELGDSAVYFCASSQDGQPNQPQHFGDGTRLSIL.

The rearrangement links TRBV20-1 to TRBJ2-2; TCRdb designates TRBD1, a call that cannot be tested without DNA. CDR1 and CDR2 (germline): DFQATT, SNEGSKA (reference sequence). The CDR3 spans 17 residues. CDR3 residues: CSARERNRELGTGELFF.

V gene TRBV12-3 or TRBV12-4 combines with J gene TRBJ2-1; TCRdb's assignment of TRBD1 cannot be checked, as there is no DNA. CDR3 length: 14 residues. CDR3 residues: CASSSPRLYNEQFF.

J is TRBJ2-3 and V is TRBV29-1. Germline V gene lookup returns CDR1 SQVTM and CDR2 ANQGSEA. The CDR3 extends over 11 amino acids. This chain's CDR3 is CSACVTDTQYF.

The chain links TRBV12-3 or TRBV12-4 to TRBJ2-5; lacking DNA, the TRBD1 call made by TCRdb goes unchecked. The length of the CDR3 is 15 residues. The CDR3 here is CASSLWRGIEETQYF.

This chain links TRBV29-1 with TRBJ2-1. The V gene's germline CDR1 is SQVTM and CDR2 ANQGSEA. The CDR3 is 14 residues long. CDR3 sequence reads: CSVDQTATYNEQFF.

This chain connects TRBV5-6 to TRBJ2-7; the TRBD1 assignment by TCRdb is unverifiable without DNA. CDR1 is SGHDT and CDR2 is YYEEEE in the germline V gene. The CDR3 runs to 16 residues. The CDR3 protein is CASSLTGAQGPYEQYF.

This chain joins TRBV7-6 and TRBJ2-1; TCRdb names TRBD1, which stays unverified in the absence of DNA. The CDR3 extends over 18 amino acids. CDR1 and CDR2 (germline): SGHVS, FNYEAQ. The CDR3 here is CASSLERTGGTTYNEQFF.

The rearrangement links TRBV5-1 to TRBJ2-1; TCRdb's D call of TRBD1 is untestable without DNA. There are 16 residues in the CDR3. Germline CDR1 reads SGHRS; CDR2 reads YFSETQ. The CDR3: CASSTQQVLSYNEQFF.

The chain has TRBV19 and TRBJ2-7; no DNA is available, so the TRBD2 call from TCRdb remains unchecked. The CDR3 has 14 amino acids. Germline-derived CDR1 and CDR2 are LNHDA and SQIVND (reference sequence). CDR3 residues: CASSRRESSYEQYF.

The chain combines TRBV20-1 with TRBJ2-3; checking the TCRdb D call of TRBD2 is not possible without DNA. The germline gives CDR1 DFQATT, CDR2 SNEGSKA (reference sequence). The CDR3 covers 16 residues. Here the CDR3 reads CSASVISGKRTDTQYF.

The V and J genes are TRBV7-2 and TRBJ2-1; TCRdb outputs TRBD2, but without DNA this stays unchecked. CDR1 SGHTA and CDR2 FQGNSA come from the germline V gene. The CDR3 has 15 residues. The CDR3 loop reads CASSLGDYPYNEQFF.

This chain connects TRBV4-3 to TRBJ2-7; TCRdb's assignment of TRBD2 cannot be checked, as there is no DNA. CDR3 length: 16 residues. From germline, CDR1 is LGHNA and CDR2 YSLEER. CDR3 sequence: CASSQGLAGITYEQYF.

The rearrangement uses TRBV10-3 and TRBJ1-5. The germline V gene has CDR1 ENHRY and CDR2 SYGVKD. The CDR3 length is 14 residues. The CDR3 protein is CAISERSESSAQHF.

The chain has TRBV29-1 and TRBJ2-7; TCRdb returns TRBD1, unconfirmable since there is no DNA. The CDR3 loop spans 13 amino acids. Germline CDR1 reads SQVTM; CDR2 reads ANQGSEA. CDR3 in amino acids: CSVELARGYEQYF.

The gene calls are TRBV20-1 and TRBJ2-1; checking the TCRdb D call of TRBD1 is not possible without DNA. The germline CDR1 and CDR2 sequences are DFQATT and SNEGSKA (reference sequence). This CDR3 has 15 amino acids. CDR3 protein: CSARVGQGRYNEQFF.

The rearrangement joins TRBV7-8 to TRBJ2-1. The CDR3 has 15 residues. Germline-derived CDR1 and CDR2 are SGHVS and FQNEAQ. CDR3 in amino acids: CASNSPGAAYNEQFF.

The chain combines TRBV20-1 with TRBJ2-2; the D call of TRBD2 rests on TCRdb alone, since no DNA is present to check it. The germline V gene encodes CDR1 DFQATT and CDR2 SNEGSKA (reference sequence). The CDR3 has 14 amino acids. The CDR3 protein is CSARAGSITGELFF.

This chain joins TRBV10-3 and TRBJ2-4; lacking DNA, the TRBD2 call made by TCRdb goes unchecked. The germline CDR1 and CDR2 sequences are ENHRY and SYGVKD. The CDR3 length is 17 residues. The chain's CDR3 is CAISEPSGRVAKNIQYF.

The rearrangement joins TRBV29-1 to TRBJ2-3. The V gene's germline CDR1 is SQVTM and CDR2 ANQGSEA. The CDR3 consists of 13 residues. CDR3 residues: CSVQAVATDTQYF.

The chain joins TRBV6-2 or TRBV6-3 to TRBJ2-7; TCRdb names TRBD1, which stays unverified in the absence of DNA. Germline V gene data show CDR1 as MNHEY and CDR2 as SVGEGT. The CDR3 spans 14 residues. CDR3 region: CASSYRTGSYEQYF.

The rearrangement uses TRBV15 and TRBJ1-2; TCRdb's D call, TRBD1, is unchecked because there is no DNA. The length of the CDR3 is 17 residues. CDR1 and CDR2 from the germline V gene are LNHNV and YYDKDF (reference sequence). The CDR3 loop reads CATSRPGTGAVDYGYTF.

J is TRBJ2-7 and V is TRBV29-1; no DNA is available, so the TRBD1 call from TCRdb remains unchecked. The CDR3 loop spans 12 amino acids. Germline V gene data show CDR1 as SQVTM and CDR2 as ANQGSEA. The CDR3 protein is CSVQQGVGEQYF.

V and J are TRBV5-1 and TRBJ2-2; the TRBD1 assignment by TCRdb is unverifiable without DNA. Per the germline V gene, CDR1 is SGHRS and CDR2 is YFSETQ. The CDR3 has 13 residues. The chain's CDR3 is CASSLGQGGELFF.

The chain joins TRBV7-9 to TRBJ2-5; TCRdb outputs TRBD1, but without DNA this stays unchecked. The CDR3 is 14 amino acids. The V gene's germline CDR1 is SEHNR and CDR2 FQNEAQ (reference sequence). This chain's CDR3 is CASSPLTPGMGQYF.

The chain recombines TRBV4-3 with TRBJ1-5. The germline V gene has CDR1 LGHNA and CDR2 YSLEER. The CDR3 totals 15 residues. CDR3: CASSQEAGSNQPQHF.

The rearrangement uses TRBV4-2 and TRBJ2-3; TCRdb's assignment of TRBD2 cannot be checked, as there is no DNA. CDR1 is LGHNA, CDR2 YNFKEQ, per germline. The length of the CDR3 is 17 residues. The CDR3 region is CASSQAGTSGRTDTQYF.

CDR3 loop: CASSLGDRVNGYTF. This rearrangement joins TRBV12-3 or TRBV12-4 to TRBJ1-2; TCRdb selects TRBD1, and the lack of DNA leaves this call unchecked. The CDR3 length is 14 residues.

The V and J genes are TRBV5-5 and TRBJ2-2. The CDR3 has 14 residues. Germline assignment: CDR1 SGHKS and CDR2 YYEKEE (reference sequence). The CDR3: CASSATAVTGELFF.